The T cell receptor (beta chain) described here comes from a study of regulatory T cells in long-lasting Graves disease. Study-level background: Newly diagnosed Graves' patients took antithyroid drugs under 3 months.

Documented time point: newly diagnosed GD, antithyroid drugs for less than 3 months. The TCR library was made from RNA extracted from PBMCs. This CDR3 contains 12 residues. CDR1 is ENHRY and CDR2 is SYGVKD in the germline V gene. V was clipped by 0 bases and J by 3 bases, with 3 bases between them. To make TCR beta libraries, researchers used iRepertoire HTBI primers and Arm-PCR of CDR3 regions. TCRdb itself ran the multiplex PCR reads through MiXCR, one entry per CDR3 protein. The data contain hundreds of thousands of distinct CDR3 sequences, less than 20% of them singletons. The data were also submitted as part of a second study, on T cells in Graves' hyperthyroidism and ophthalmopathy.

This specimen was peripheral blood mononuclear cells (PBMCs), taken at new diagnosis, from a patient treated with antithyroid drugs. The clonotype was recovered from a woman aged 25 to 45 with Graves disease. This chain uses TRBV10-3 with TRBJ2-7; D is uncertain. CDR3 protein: CAISESFYEQYF. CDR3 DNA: TGTGCCATCAGTGAGTCGTTCTACGAGCAGTACTTC.